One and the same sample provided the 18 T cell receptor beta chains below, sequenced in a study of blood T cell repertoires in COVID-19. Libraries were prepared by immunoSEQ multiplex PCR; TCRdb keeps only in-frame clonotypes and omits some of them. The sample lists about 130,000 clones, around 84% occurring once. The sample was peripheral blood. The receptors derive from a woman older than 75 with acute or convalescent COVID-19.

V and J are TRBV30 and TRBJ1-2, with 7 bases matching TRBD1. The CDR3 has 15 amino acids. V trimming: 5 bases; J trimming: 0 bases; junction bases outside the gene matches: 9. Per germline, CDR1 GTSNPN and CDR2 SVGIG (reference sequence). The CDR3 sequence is CAWELGQATNYGYTF. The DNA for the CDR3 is TGTGCCTGGGAGCTCGGACAGGCAACTAACTATGGCTACACCTTC.

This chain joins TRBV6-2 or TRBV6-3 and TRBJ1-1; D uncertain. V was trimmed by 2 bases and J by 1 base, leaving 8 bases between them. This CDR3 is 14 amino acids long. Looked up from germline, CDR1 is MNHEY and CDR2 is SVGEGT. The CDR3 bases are TGTGCCAGCAGTTACAAACCCGGGAACACTGAAGCTTTCTTT. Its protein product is CASSYKPGNTEAFF.

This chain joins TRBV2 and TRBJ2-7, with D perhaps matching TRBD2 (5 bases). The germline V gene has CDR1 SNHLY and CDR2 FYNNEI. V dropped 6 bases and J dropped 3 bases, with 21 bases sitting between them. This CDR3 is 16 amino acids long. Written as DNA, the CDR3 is TGTGCCAGCAGCTCACGTAACCGGGAAAGTGGCTACGAGCAGTACTTC. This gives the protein CASSSRNRESGYEQYF.

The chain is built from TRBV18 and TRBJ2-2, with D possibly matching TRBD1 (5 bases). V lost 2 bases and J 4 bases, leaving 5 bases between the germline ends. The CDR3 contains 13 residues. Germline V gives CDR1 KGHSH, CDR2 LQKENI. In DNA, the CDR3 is TGTGCCAGCTCACCAGGGGCCACCGGGGAGCTGTTTTTT. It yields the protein CASSPGATGELFF.

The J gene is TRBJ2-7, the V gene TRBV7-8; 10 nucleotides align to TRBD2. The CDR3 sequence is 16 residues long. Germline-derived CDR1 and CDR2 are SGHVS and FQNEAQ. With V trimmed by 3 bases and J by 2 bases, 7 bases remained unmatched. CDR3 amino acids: CASSLGTSGITYEQYF. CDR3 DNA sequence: TGTGCCAGCAGCTTGGGAACTAGCGGGATCACCTACGAGCAGTACTTC.

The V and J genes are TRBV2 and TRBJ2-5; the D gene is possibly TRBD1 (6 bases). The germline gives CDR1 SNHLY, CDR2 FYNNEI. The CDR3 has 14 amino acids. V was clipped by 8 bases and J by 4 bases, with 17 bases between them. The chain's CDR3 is CASRDKKGVETQYF. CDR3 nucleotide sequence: TGTGCCAGCCGGGACAAGAAGGGGGTAGAGACCCAGTACTTC.

The CDR3 spells CATSGLAGVNEQFF. DNA for the CDR3: TGTGCCACCTCAGGACTAGCGGGAGTAAATGAGCAGTTCTTC. The rearrangement links TRBV10-3 to TRBJ2-1; TRBD2 matches 13 bases. Germline V gene data show CDR1 as ENHRY and CDR2 as SYGVKD. The CDR3 is 14 amino acids. V shed 10 bases and J 7 bases; nucleotides not matched to a gene: 7.

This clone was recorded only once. The CDR3 sequence is CASSETGNTEAFF. In DNA, the CDR3 is TGCGCCAGCAGTGAAACGGGGAACACTGAAGCTTTCTTT. V is TRBV10-2 and J is TRBJ1-1, with D unclear. Germline CDR1 reads WSHSY; CDR2 reads SAAADI. The CDR3 is made up of 13 amino acids. Trimming removed 3 bases from V and 1 base from J, with 6 bases in between.

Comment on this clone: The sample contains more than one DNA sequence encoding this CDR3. The CDR3 here is CASSYSRNTEAFF. The CDR3 nucleotides read TGTGCCAGCAGTTACTCGAGGAACACTGAAGCTTTCTTT. This chain links TRBV6-2 or TRBV6-3 with TRBJ1-1; D is ambiguous. Germline values: CDR1 MNHEY, CDR2 SVGEGT. The CDR3 runs 13 residues. Between the trimmed V and J ends, which lost 0 bases and 1 base, there was a span of 3 bases.

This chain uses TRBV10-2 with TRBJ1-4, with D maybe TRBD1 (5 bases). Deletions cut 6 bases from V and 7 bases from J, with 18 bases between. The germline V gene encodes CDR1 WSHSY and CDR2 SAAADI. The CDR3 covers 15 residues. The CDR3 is CASSDRAGFAEKLFF. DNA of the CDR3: TGCGCCAGCAGCGACAGAGCAGGGTTCGCTGAAAAACTGTTTTTT.

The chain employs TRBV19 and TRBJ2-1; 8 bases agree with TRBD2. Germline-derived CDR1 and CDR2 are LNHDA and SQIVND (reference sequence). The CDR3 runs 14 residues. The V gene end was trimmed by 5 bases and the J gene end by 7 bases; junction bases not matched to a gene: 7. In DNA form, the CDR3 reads TGTGCCAGTAGTTCCCGGGGGGGGATGAATGAGCAGTTCTTC. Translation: CASSSRGGMNEQFF.

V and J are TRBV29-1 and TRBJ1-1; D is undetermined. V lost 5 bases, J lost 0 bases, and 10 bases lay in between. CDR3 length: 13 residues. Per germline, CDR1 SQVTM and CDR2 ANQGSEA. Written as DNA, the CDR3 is TGCAGCGTTTGGGAGAGAATGAACACTGAAGCTTTCTTT. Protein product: CSVWERMNTEAFF.

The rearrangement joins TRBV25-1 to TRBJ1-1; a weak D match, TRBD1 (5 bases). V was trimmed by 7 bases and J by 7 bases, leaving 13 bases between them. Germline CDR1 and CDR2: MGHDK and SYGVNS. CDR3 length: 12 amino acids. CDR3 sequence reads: CASIRGGSEAFF. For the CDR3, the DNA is TGTGCCAGCATCCGGGGGGGGAGTGAAGCTTTCTTT.

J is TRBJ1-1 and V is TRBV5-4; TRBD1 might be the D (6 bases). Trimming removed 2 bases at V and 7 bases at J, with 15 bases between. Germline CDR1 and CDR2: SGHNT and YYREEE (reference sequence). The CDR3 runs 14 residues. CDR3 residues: CASSLGQGQGEAFF. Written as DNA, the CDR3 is TGTGCCAGCAGCTTAGGGCAGGGGCAGGGTGAAGCTTTCTTT.

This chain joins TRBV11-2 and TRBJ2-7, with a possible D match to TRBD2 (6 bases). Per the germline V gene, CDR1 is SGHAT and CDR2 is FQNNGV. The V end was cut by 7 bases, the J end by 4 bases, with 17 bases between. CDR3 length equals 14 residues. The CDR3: CASTLGRGRYEQYF. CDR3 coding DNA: TGTGCCAGCACCCTTGGGCGGGGCCGATACGAGCAGTACTTC.

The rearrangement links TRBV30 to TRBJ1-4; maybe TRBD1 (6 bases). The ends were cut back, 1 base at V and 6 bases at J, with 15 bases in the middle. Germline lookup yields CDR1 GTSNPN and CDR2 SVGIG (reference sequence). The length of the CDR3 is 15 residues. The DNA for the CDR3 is TGTGCCTGGAGTGGGGCAGGGGCATTTCATGAAAAACTGTTTTTT. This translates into CAWSGAGAFHEKLFF.

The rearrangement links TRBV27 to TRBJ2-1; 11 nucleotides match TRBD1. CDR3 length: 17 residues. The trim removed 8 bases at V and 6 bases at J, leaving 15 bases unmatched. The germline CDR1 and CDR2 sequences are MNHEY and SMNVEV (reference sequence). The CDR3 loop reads CASSQTRPGQGGNEQFF. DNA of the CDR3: TGTGCCAGCTCCCAGACAAGGCCGGGACAGGGGGGCAATGAGCAGTTCTTC.

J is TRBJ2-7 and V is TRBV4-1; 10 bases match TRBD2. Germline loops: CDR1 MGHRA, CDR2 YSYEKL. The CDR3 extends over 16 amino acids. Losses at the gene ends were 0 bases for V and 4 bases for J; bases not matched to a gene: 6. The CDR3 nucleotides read TGCGCCAGCAGCCAAGAACCGGCTAGCGGGAGATACGAGCAGTACTTC. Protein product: CASSQEPASGRYEQYF.